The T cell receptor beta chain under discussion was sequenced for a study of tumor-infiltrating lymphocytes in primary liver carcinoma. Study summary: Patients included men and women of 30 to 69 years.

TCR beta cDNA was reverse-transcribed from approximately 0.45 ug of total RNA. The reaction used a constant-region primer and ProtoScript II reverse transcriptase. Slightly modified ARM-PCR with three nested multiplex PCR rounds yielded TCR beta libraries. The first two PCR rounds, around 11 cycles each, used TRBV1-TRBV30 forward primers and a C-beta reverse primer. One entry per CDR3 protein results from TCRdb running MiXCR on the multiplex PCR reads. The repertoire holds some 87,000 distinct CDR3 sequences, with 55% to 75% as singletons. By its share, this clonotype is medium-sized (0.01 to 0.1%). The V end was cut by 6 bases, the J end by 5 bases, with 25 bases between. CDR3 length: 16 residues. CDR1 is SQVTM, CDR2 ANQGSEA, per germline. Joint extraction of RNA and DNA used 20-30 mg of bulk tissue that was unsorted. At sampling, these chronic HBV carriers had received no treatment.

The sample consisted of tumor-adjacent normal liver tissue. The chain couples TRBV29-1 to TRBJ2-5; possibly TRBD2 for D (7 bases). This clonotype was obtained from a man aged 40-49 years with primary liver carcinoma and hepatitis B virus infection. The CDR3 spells CSVSWGGAAKVETQYF. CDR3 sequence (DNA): TGCAGCGTCTCTTGGGGGGGGGCCGCTAAGGTGGAGACCCAGTACTTC.